The clone carrying this TCR beta chain was seen many times. Its antigen is not known. This CDR3 spans 13 amino acids. V gave up 3 bases and J gave up 6 bases, with 11 bases separating them. The SP2 primer and nested alpha and beta constant region primers amplified ligated cDNA in four rounds. TCRdb independently ran MiXCR on the UMI-ligation and nested PCR reads; one entry per CDR3 protein. The profile covers around 20,000 distinct CDR3 sequences, with 5.5% to 7.5% appearing a single time and about 6.2% taken by the ten largest. This record comes from a study of naive and memory T cell subsets. Findings of the study overall: TCR transcript changes with activation or differentiation may affect this RNA method.

The treatment is: skin biopsy from PPD injection site in Mantoux-positive individual. An oligonucleotide containing a UMI was ligated to the 3' end of TCR cDNA. Individuals with a positive Mantoux test gave biopsies from PPD-injected skin. The sequences come from skin, collected from a tuberculin skin test site. The origin of this receptor is an adult in good health. The chain employs TRBV12-3 or TRBV12-4 and TRBJ1-1, with no clear D. CDR3 DNA: TGTGCCAGCAGTTTTCCAGGAGGTTCTGAAGCTTTCTTT. Its protein product is CASSFPGGSEAFF.